The 20 T cell receptor beta chains presented below share a single source sample, sequenced in a study of CD8 T cells in Susac syndrome. An input of 0.5 to 1 ug of RNA was subjected to reverse transcription using random hexamers. TCRdb processed the immunoSEQ multiplex PCR reads anew with MiXCR; each CDR3 protein has one entry. Of some 150,000 distinct CDR3 sequences in the sample, approximately 94% are singletons; the top ten hold less than 0.095%. Material: CD4+ T cells from PBMCs. The receptors originated from a human donor in good health.

This chain connects TRBV10-3 to TRBJ2-7, with 11 nucleotides matching TRBD1. V was pared by 4 bases and J by 4 bases, with 6 bases of the junction left unmatched. This CDR3 has 15 residues. Germline V gene data show CDR1 as ENHRY and CDR2 as SYGVKD. This chain's CDR3 is CAISAAGTGGYEQYF. In DNA, the CDR3 is TGTGCCATCAGTGCGGCCGGGACAGGGGGTTACGAGCAGTACTTC.

Only one count was recorded for this clonotype. The chain employs TRBV20-1 and TRBJ1-2, with a weak D call TRBD1 (6 bases). Trimming left V 3 bases short and J 4 bases short, with 9 bases between. The CDR3 sequence is 12 residues long. Germline V gives CDR1 DFQATT, CDR2 SNEGSKA (reference sequence). The CDR3 protein is CSARGTLYGYTF. CDR3 nucleotides: TGCAGTGCTAGGGGGACACTCTATGGCTACACCTTC.

The rearrangement joins TRBV7-9 to TRBJ2-3; D is undetermined. The CDR3 spans 12 residues. The germline CDR1 and CDR2 sequences are SEHNR and FQNEAQ (reference sequence). The V and J ends lost 3 bases and 6 bases respectively, with 7 bases between them. CDR3 coding DNA: TGTGCCAGCAGCTTCTTAGACGATACGCAGTATTTT. The encoded protein is CASSFLDDTQYF.

This chain connects TRBV24-1 to TRBJ2-2; D not certain. V was cut by 1 base and J by 2 bases, with 4 bases left in between. CDR1 is KGHDR and CDR2 is SFDVKD in the germline V gene. The CDR3 length is 14 residues. CDR3 in amino acids: CATSDFGNTGELFF. The DNA for the CDR3 is TGTGCCACCAGTGATTTCGGAAACACCGGGGAGCTGTTTTTT.

This clonotype has a single count. The rearrangement joins TRBV6-5 to TRBJ1-5; D gene uncertain. The germline V gene has CDR1 MNHEY and CDR2 SVGAGI. There are 13 residues in the CDR3. Trimming took off 5 bases at V and 7 bases at J, with 12 bases between the two ends. CDR3 DNA: TGTGCCAGCAGTAACGGGGAGTGGCAGCCCCAGCATTTT. Protein: CASSNGEWQPQHF.

The chain employs TRBV11-1 and TRBJ2-4; no reliable D call. The V end lost 1 base, the J end lost 4 bases, and 5 bases lay between the germline ends. The CDR3 extends over 13 amino acids. CDR1 is SGHAT, CDR2 FQDESV, per germline (reference sequence). The CDR3 DNA sequence: TGTGCCAGCAGCTTAGACGTGAAAAACATTCAGTACTTC. Protein: CASSLDVKNIQYF.

There are a few counts of this clonotype. The V gene is TRBV20-1, the J gene TRBJ2-5; no clear D. There are 11 residues in the CDR3. Germline-derived CDR1 and CDR2 are DFQATT and SNEGSKA (reference sequence). V lost 3 bases to trimming and J lost 5 bases, with 7 bases between them. CDR3 in DNA: TGCAGTGCTAGGTCCCCCGAGACCCAGTACTTC. Translated, it gives CSARSPETQYF.

V is TRBV6-6 and J is TRBJ2-7; D ambiguous. V was trimmed by 5 bases and J by 3 bases, leaving 5 bases between them. Germline lookup yields CDR1 MNHNY and CDR2 SVGAGI (reference sequence). The CDR3 loop spans 11 amino acids. The CDR3 reads CASSRVYEQYF. CDR3 nucleotide sequence: TGTGCCAGCAGTCGGGTCTACGAGCAGTACTTC.

This chain links TRBV5-6 with TRBJ2-7; D unresolved. V lost 2 bases to trimming and J lost 0 bases, with 21 bases between them. The CDR3 has 18 residues. Germline V CDR1 and CDR2: SGHDT, YYEEEE. This CDR3 reads CASSLRQFPTKSSYEQYF. Written as DNA, the CDR3 is TGTGCCAGCAGCTTACGCCAATTCCCAACTAAAAGCTCCTACGAGCAGTACTTC.

The V gene is TRBV6-6, the J gene TRBJ1-1; D is undetermined. Germline CDR1 MNHNY, CDR2 SVGAGI (reference sequence). The CDR3 loop spans 11 amino acids. V lost 8 bases to trimming and J lost 1 base, with 5 bases between them. CDR3 region: CASAANTEAFF. Here the CDR3 DNA reads TGTGCCAGCGCAGCGAACACTGAAGCTTTCTTT.

The chain recombines TRBV6-5 with TRBJ2-2; 11 nucleotides agree with TRBD2. Looked up from germline, CDR1 is MNHEY and CDR2 is SVGAGI. The junction had 9 bases not matched to a gene; V was cut back by 4 bases and J by 5 bases. The CDR3 is made up of 17 amino acids. CDR3 nucleotide sequence: TGTGCCAGCAGTTTCCGACTAGCGGGACCGAGTACCGGGGAGCTGTTTTTT. It encodes CASSFRLAGPSTGELFF.

The genes are TRBV30 and TRBJ1-5; D ambiguous. This CDR3 comprises 13 residues. V dropped 3 bases and J dropped 0 bases, with 6 bases sitting between them. Germline assignment: CDR1 GTSNPN and CDR2 SVGIG (reference sequence). DNA for the CDR3: TGTGCCTGGAGGGGAAATAGCAATCAGCCCCAGCATTTT. Protein sequence: CAWRGNSNQPQHF.

This chain links TRBV5-7 with TRBJ1-4, with D possibly matching TRBD1 (5 bases). TRBV5-7 is marked as an open reading frame, function uncertain. CDR3 length: 13 residues. The germline V and J ends were trimmed by 3 bases and 8 bases, with 11 bases remaining between them. CDR3 nucleotides: TGTGCCAGCAGCTCAGATCGGGGCGAAAAACTGTTTTTT. Protein: CASSSDRGEKLFF.

This clonotype appeared once. The V call is TRBV3-1, the J call TRBJ1-5, with 7 nucleotides matching TRBD1. V lost 4 bases and J lost 6; bases outside the gene matches: 9. Per germline, CDR1 LGHDT and CDR2 YNNKEL (reference sequence). The length of the CDR3 is 15 residues. CDR3 DNA sequence: TGTGCCAGCAGCCTGAATCAGGGGGGCGGTCAGCCCCAGCATTTT. As protein: CASSLNQGGGQPQHF. Looking up the rest from reference TRBV3-1 and TRBJ1-5 gives the full variable domain: DTAVSQTPKYLVTQMGNDKSIKCEQNLGHDTMYWYKQDSKKFLKIMFSYNNKELIINETVPNRFSPKSPDKAHLNLHINSLELGDSAVYFCASSLNQGGGQPQHFGDGTRLSIL.

The chain links TRBV2 to TRBJ2-5, with 12 bases lining up with TRBD2. Germline values: CDR1 SNHLY, CDR2 FYNNEI. Losses at the gene ends were 6 bases for V and 5 bases for J; bases not matched to a gene: 7. The CDR3 is made up of 15 amino acids. The CDR3 coding sequence is TGTGCCAGCAGGCCTAGCGGGAGGGCCGCGGAGACCCAGTACTTC. Protein product: CASRPSGRAAETQYF. Complete variable domain (other parts from reference TRBV2 and TRBJ2-5): EPEVTQTPSHQVTQMGQEVILRCVPISNHLYFYWYRQILGQKVEFLVSFYNNEISEKSEIFDDQFSVERPDGSNFTLKIRSTKLEDSAMYFCASRPSGRAAETQYFGPGTRLLVL.

The chain recombines TRBV29-1 with TRBJ1-3; no clear D. The CDR3 contains 12 residues. Trimming cost V 4 bases and J 2 bases, with 6 bases left between them. Per germline, CDR1 SQVTM and CDR2 ANQGSEA. The chain's CDR3 is CSVGEPGNTIYF. CDR3 DNA sequence: TGCAGCGTTGGGGAACCTGGAAACACCATATATTTT.

The V gene is TRBV4-1, the J gene TRBJ1-1, with D unresolved. Trimming took 1 base from V and 3 from J, leaving 9 bases between them. Germline loops: CDR1 MGHRA, CDR2 YSYEKL. The CDR3 is made up of 14 amino acids. The CDR3 DNA follows: TGCGCCAGCAGCCAAGTTAGCTTGGACACTGAAGCTTTCTTT. Translated: CASSQVSLDTEAFF.

This chain connects TRBV11-2 to TRBJ2-2; D may be TRBD1 (5 bases). There are 14 residues in the CDR3. V dropped 5 bases and J dropped 4 bases, with 11 bases sitting between them. The germline V gene encodes CDR1 SGHAT and CDR2 FQNNGV. In DNA, the CDR3 is TGTGCCAGCAGCGTACAGGTGGCCACCGGGGAGCTGTTTTTT. This sequence encodes CASSVQVATGELFF.

The chain is built from TRBV20-1 and TRBJ2-1; weak D call: TRBD2 (6 bases). Trimming cost V 4 bases and J 0 bases, with 10 bases left between them. Looked up from germline, CDR1 is DFQATT and CDR2 is SNEGSKA (reference sequence). The CDR3 extends over 14 amino acids. The CDR3 DNA reads as TGCAGTGCTATCCTCGGGAGCTCCTACAATGAGCAGTTCTTC. Translating it yields CSAILGSSYNEQFF.

The rearrangement links TRBV7-6 to TRBJ2-3; D is undetermined. This CDR3 has 16 amino acids. Trimming left V 2 bases short and J 2 bases short, with 14 bases between. The germline V gene has CDR1 SGHVS and CDR2 FNYEAQ. This CDR3 is CASSLPDLAVTDTQYF. The CDR3 bases are TGTGCCAGCAGCTTACCGGATTTGGCTGTCACAGATACGCAGTATTTT.